The 30 T cell receptor beta chains reported below all come from one sample, sequenced in a study of CD4+ T cells in melanoma. Profiling relied on immunoSEQ multiplex PCR, and the TCRdb table lists in-frame clones only, not all of them. The sample lists about 9,100 clones, approximately 70% occurring once. The material sequenced was cells from a culture (not recorded whether cultured in vitro). Receptor source: a human donor with melanoma.

The J gene is TRBJ2-7, the V gene TRBV7-9, with unresolved D. Germline V CDR1 and CDR2: SEHNR, FQNEAQ (reference sequence). Trimming left V 1 base short and J 6 bases short, with 13 bases between. The CDR3 totals 14 residues. CDR3 nucleotides: TGTGCCAGCAGCTTAGGAAATGCCCTTGTCGAGCAGTACTTC. Amino acid sequence: CASSLGNALVEQYF.

This rearrangement joins TRBV5-1 to TRBJ1-1; no definite D call. CDR1 is SGHRS, CDR2 YFSETQ, per germline. CDR3 length: 16 residues. Trimming removed 2 bases at V and 0 bases at J, with 14 bases between. CDR3 bases: TGCGCCAGCAGCTTTGGGAGCCCCGAAATGAACACTGAAGCTTTCTTT. It specifies CASSFGSPEMNTEAFF.

J is TRBJ2-3 and V is TRBV4-1; D call uncertain. There are 11 residues in the CDR3. V was pared by 3 bases and J by 6 bases, with 4 bases between. Germline V gene sequence: CDR1 MGHRA, CDR2 YSYEKL. CDR3 DNA sequence: TGCGCCAGCAGCCACGCCGATACGCAGTATTTT. Its protein product is CASSHADTQYF.

This clone was picked up a small number of times. The chain carries TRBV2 and TRBJ1-6; 8 nucleotides align to TRBD1. Germline-derived CDR1 and CDR2 are SNHLY and FYNNEI. The CDR3 covers 15 residues. V trimming: 2 bases; J trimming: 14 bases; junction bases outside the gene matches: 11. CDR3 sequence reads: CASSEWTGRRGALHF. CDR3 coding DNA: TGTGCCAGCAGTGAATGGACAGGGAGAAGGGGGGCCCTCCACTTT.

The chain combines TRBV7-9 with TRBJ1-1; D remains ambiguous. The germline V gene has CDR1 SEHNR and CDR2 FQNEAQ (reference sequence). Trimming removed 2 bases from V and 3 bases from J, with 7 bases in between. The CDR3 is 13 amino acids. In DNA, the CDR3 is TGTGCCAGCAGCTTATTTGGGGACACTGAAGCTTTCTTT. Translation: CASSLFGDTEAFF. Looking up the rest from reference TRBV7-9 and TRBJ1-1 gives the full variable domain: DTGVSQNPRHKITKRGQNVTFRCDPISEHNRLYWYRQTLGQGPEFLTYFQNEAQLEKSRLLSDRFSAERPKGSFSTLEIQRTEQGDSAMYLCASSLFGDTEAFFGQGTRLTVV.

This clone was detected a few times. Here the CDR3 reads CASSESDPSNQPQHF. DNA for the CDR3: TGCGCCAGCAGTGAGTCGGACCCTAGCAATCAGCCCCAGCATTTT. The rearrangement joins TRBV10-2 to TRBJ1-5; D unresolved. The germline V gene encodes CDR1 WSHSY and CDR2 SAAADI. V lost 0 bases and J lost 0, with 6 bases in between. This CDR3 has 15 amino acids.

The count of this clone is one. The chain is built from TRBV6-5 and TRBJ1-2; perhaps TRBD1 as D (5 bases). Trimming left V 3 bases short and J 3 bases short, with 8 bases between. Germline V gene sequence: CDR1 MNHEY, CDR2 SVGAGI. This CDR3 is 13 amino acids long. CDR3 in amino acids: CASSYQGDYGYTF. The DNA of the CDR3 is TGTGCCAGCAGTTATCAGGGTGACTATGGCTACACCTTC.

The V call is TRBV7-9, the J call TRBJ1-1; unclear D gene. There are 13 residues in the CDR3. Trimming pared 5 bases from V and 1 base from J, leaving 8 bases between. The V gene's germline CDR1 is SEHNR and CDR2 FQNEAQ (reference sequence). CDR3 coding DNA: TGTGCCAGCAGCGTCCGGGGGAACACTGAAGCTTTCTTT. Protein: CASSVRGNTEAFF. The entire variable domain, with the rest obtained from reference TRBV7-9 and TRBJ1-1, is as follows: DTGVSQNPRHKITKRGQNVTFRCDPISEHNRLYWYRQTLGQGPEFLTYFQNEAQLEKSRLLSDRFSAERPKGSFSTLEIQRTEQGDSAMYLCASSVRGNTEAFFGQGTRLTVV.

J is TRBJ1-1 and V is TRBV28; D remains unclear. Germline V gene lookup returns CDR1 MDHEN and CDR2 SYDVKM. This CDR3 has 14 residues. V was shortened by 7 bases and J by 5 bases, with 17 bases between the two germline ends. CDR3 nucleotides: TGTGCCAGCACCCCGGGAGGGAGAGCGACTGAAGCTTTCTTT. Translating gives CASTPGGRATEAFF.

This chain links TRBV18 with TRBJ1-1; the D gene is possibly TRBD1 (5 bases). Trimming pared 4 bases from V and 2 bases from J, leaving 11 bases between. This CDR3 spans 14 amino acids. Germline V lookup: CDR1 KGHSH, CDR2 LQKENI. CDR3 in amino acids: CASSRDSFNTEAFF. In DNA, the CDR3 is TGTGCCAGCTCACGAGACAGTTTTAACACTGAAGCTTTCTTT.

The genes are TRBV2 and TRBJ2-2; TRBD2 matches at 8 bases. CDR1 and CDR2 (germline): SNHLY, FYNNEI. V gave up 9 bases and J gave up 2 bases; unmatched junction bases: 11. The CDR3 runs 16 residues. The CDR3 loop reads CARRLGRGANTGELFF. In nucleotides, the CDR3 is TGTGCCAGAAGGTTGGGGCGGGGGGCTAACACCGGGGAGCTGTTTTTT.

This clone appeared a few times. V and J are TRBV4-1 and TRBJ1-2; a possible D gene is TRBD1 (5 bases). Germline CDR1 MGHRA, CDR2 YSYEKL. The length of the CDR3 is 15 residues. V gave up 4 bases and J gave up 2 bases, with 14 bases separating them. CDR3 DNA sequence: TGCGCCAGCAGCCCGGCCGGAGGGACGAACTATGGCTACACCTTC. It translates to CASSPAGGTNYGYTF.

This chain connects TRBV12-5 to TRBJ1-2; no clear D gene. The V gene's germline CDR1 is LGHNT and CDR2 FRNRAP. V lost 6 bases to trimming and J lost 8 bases, with 19 bases between them. The CDR3 has 14 amino acids. The chain's CDR3 is CASGEKFQDGGYTF. The CDR3 DNA is TGTGCTAGTGGCGAGAAGTTCCAAGACGGGGGCTACACCTTC.

The chain couples TRBV27 to TRBJ1-4; maybe TRBD1 (5 bases). The germline V and J ends were trimmed by 3 bases and 7 bases, with 21 bases remaining between them. CDR3 length equals 17 residues. Germline CDR1 MNHEY, CDR2 SMNVEV (reference sequence). The CDR3 DNA follows: TGTGCCAGCAGTTTGGGTCCGGGAGGGGCGGTAGCTGAAAAACTGTTTTTT. Translation: CASSLGPGGAVAEKLFF.

The chain combines TRBV5-5 with TRBJ1-2; D may be TRBD1 (5 bases). Trimming removed 3 bases from V and 8 bases from J, with 17 bases in between. CDR1 SGHKS and CDR2 YYEKEE come from the germline V gene (reference sequence). The CDR3 extends over 14 amino acids. DNA of the CDR3: TGTGCCAGCAGCTATCCTGGCAGGGCTAAGGGCTACACCTTC. Translated: CASSYPGRAKGYTF. The variable domain in full, completed from reference TRBV5-5 and TRBJ1-2, reads DAGVTQSPTHLIKTRGQQVTLRCSPISGHKSVSWYQQVLGQGPQFIFQYYEKEERGRGNFPDRFSARQFPNYSSELNVNALLLGDSALYLCASSYPGRAKGYTFGSGTRLTVV.

The V and J genes are TRBV4-1 and TRBJ1-3; D not certain. Deletions cut 4 bases from V and 2 bases from J, with 9 bases between. This CDR3 is built from 14 residues. Germline V gives CDR1 MGHRA, CDR2 YSYEKL. Here the CDR3 reads CASSRWSTGNTIYF. CDR3 bases: TGCGCCAGCAGCCGTTGGTCGACTGGAAACACCATATATTTT.

This clone is a singleton in its sample. The CDR3, as DNA: TGTGCCAGCAGCAACTGTTCGGGGGAGGACTACGAGCAGTACTTC. Its protein is CASSNCSGEDYEQYF. The chain has TRBV21-1 and TRBJ2-7; the table's D call, TRBD2, has no DNA check behind it. TRBV21-1 is labeled a pseudogene. The CDR3 consists of 15 residues.

The chain links TRBV7-9 to TRBJ2-7; TRBD1 matches 9 bases. Germline V gene sequence: CDR1 SEHNR, CDR2 FQNEAQ (reference sequence). Trimming took 5 bases from V and 7 from J; bases not matched to a gene: 6. The CDR3 spans 13 residues. CDR3 in amino acids: CASSGTGPGEQYF. The CDR3, as DNA: TGTGCCAGCAGCGGGACAGGGCCGGGGGAGCAGTACTTC.

The rearrangement links TRBV18 to TRBJ2-7; D uncertain. There are 14 residues in the CDR3. V was shortened by 5 bases and J by 0 bases, with 11 bases between the two germline ends. Germline CDR1 reads KGHSH; CDR2 reads LQKENI. The CDR3 DNA follows: TGTGCCAGCTCAACCGCGCAGAGCTCCTACGAGCAGTACTTC. Translating gives CASSTAQSSYEQYF.

The chain carries TRBV10-2 and TRBJ1-1, with TRBD1 matching 7 bases. After removal of 5 bases from V and 6 bases from J, the junction contained 6 bases not matched to a gene. This CDR3 is 13 amino acids long. The germline CDR1 and CDR2 sequences are WSHSY and SAAADI. CDR3 nucleotides: TGCGCCAGCAGTCGTAGGGGGCGCCCTGAAGCTTTCTTT. This encodes CASSRRGRPEAFF.

The J gene is TRBJ1-1, the V gene TRBV29-1, with no clear D. The CDR3 covers 10 residues. In germline, CDR1 is SQVTM, CDR2 ANQGSEA. Trimming left V 4 bases short and J 3 bases short, with 3 bases between. For the CDR3, the DNA is TGCAGCGTTGCGGACACTGAAGCTTTCTTT. Translation gives CSVADTEAFF.

The V call is TRBV19, the J call TRBJ2-1; TRBD2 agrees at 8 bases. CDR3 length equals 15 residues. The V and J ends lost 4 bases and 8 bases, in that order; junction bases with no gene match: 10. Per germline, CDR1 LNHDA and CDR2 SQIVND (reference sequence). In DNA form, the CDR3 reads TGTGCCAGTAGTACATCTAGCGGGTGGGTGCATGAGCAGTTCTTC. This gives the protein CASSTSSGWVHEQFF.

V and J are TRBV5-5 and TRBJ2-2, with D hard to call. Germline V CDR1 and CDR2: SGHKS, YYEKEE (reference sequence). Trimming left V 0 bases short and J 3 bases short, with 18 bases between. This CDR3 is 18 amino acids long. CDR3 region: CASSLAPSARLYTGELFF. DNA of the CDR3: TGTGCCAGCAGCTTGGCCCCCTCTGCCAGACTGTACACCGGGGAGCTGTTTTTT.

CDR3: CASSADRGRGETQYF. DNA of the CDR3: TGTGCCAGCAGTGCTGACAGGGGGCGCGGGGAGACCCAGTACTTC. The rearrangement uses TRBV25-1 and TRBJ2-5, with 10 nucleotides matching TRBD1. The junction had 7 bases not matched to a gene; V was cut back by 4 bases and J by 5 bases. CDR3 length equals 15 residues. Germline V lookup: CDR1 MGHDK, CDR2 SYGVNS.

V is TRBV14 and J is TRBJ1-3; 9 positions agree with TRBD1. The CDR3 extends over 19 amino acids. CDR1 and CDR2 from the germline V gene are SGHDN and FVKESK. J gave up 0 bases and V 4 bases, and 13 bases lay outside the gene matches. CDR3 nucleotide sequence: TGTGCCAGCAGCCGAGCCGGGACAGGGTCCAGCTACTCTGGAAACACCATATATTTT. Amino acid sequence: CASSRAGTGSSYSGNTIYF. Full variable domain (outside the CDR3, taken from reference TRBV14 and TRBJ1-3): EAGVTQFPSHSVIEKGQTVTLRCDPISGHDNLYWYRRVMGKEIKFLLHFVKESKQDESGMPNNRFLAERTGGTYSTLKVQPAELEDSGVYFCASSRAGTGSSYSGNTIYFGEGSWLTVV.

A remark on this clone: Other nucleotide sequences in the sample specify the same CDR3. The chain joins TRBV5-1 to TRBJ1-4; D may be TRBD1 (5 bases). The CDR3 consists of 13 residues. Trimming removed 2 bases at V and 4 bases at J, with 6 bases between. Germline V gene data show CDR1 as SGHRS and CDR2 as YFSETQ. The CDR3 nucleotides read TGCGCCAGCAGCTTCAGGGTTAATGAAAAACTGTTTTTT. Protein sequence: CASSFRVNEKLFF.

This chain connects TRBV7-9 to TRBJ2-3, with D perhaps TRBD1 (6 bases). Trimming pared 0 bases from V and 7 bases from J, leaving 17 bases between. Germline V gene lookup returns CDR1 SEHNR and CDR2 FQNEAQ (reference sequence). The CDR3 sequence is 16 residues long. CDR3 region: CASSLAVRGEGNTQYF. CDR3 in DNA: TGTGCCAGCAGCTTAGCGGTCAGGGGAGAAGGAAATACGCAGTATTTT.

The chain combines TRBV11-2 with TRBJ1-1; D perhaps matches TRBD1 (6 bases). Germline values: CDR1 SGHAT, CDR2 FQNNGV. The CDR3 length is 15 residues. Between the trimmed V and J ends, which lost 5 bases and 1 base, there was a span of 14 bases. CDR3 loop: CASSQGGGWNTEAFF. The CDR3 nucleotides are TGTGCCAGCAGCCAAGGGGGGGGATGGAACACTGAAGCTTTCTTT.

The V call is TRBV27, the J call TRBJ2-3, with 8 bases fitting TRBD2. The CDR3 loop spans 17 amino acids. Germline V gene sequence: CDR1 MNHEY, CDR2 SMNVEV (reference sequence). V was clipped by 1 base and J by 6 bases; unmatched bases: 12. The CDR3 loop reads CASSLWAGGVARDTQYF. The CDR3 DNA sequence: TGTGCCAGCAGTTTATGGGCCGGGGGGGTGGCCCGGGATACGCAGTATTTT.

The chain joins TRBV7-6 to TRBJ2-7; 8 positions match TRBD1. V dropped 6 bases and J dropped 6; count of bases not matched to a gene: 10. Germline lookup yields CDR1 SGHVS and CDR2 FNYEAQ. CDR3 length: 14 amino acids. CDR3: CASRPGQGVAEQYF. CDR3 coding DNA: TGTGCCAGCAGACCCGGACAGGGCGTCGCCGAGCAGTACTTC.